Listed below are T cell receptor beta chains from one sample, sequenced in a study of PD-L1 blockade in urothelial cancer. Sequenced by immunoSEQ multiplex PCR; TCRdb stores in-frame clones only, minus some. Of tens of thousands of clones in the sample, more than 75% were seen once. The material was PBMCs, obtained around atezolizumab (anti-PD-L1) treatment. The receptor set was obtained from a man aged 60 to 75 with urothelial cancer. Each CDR3 is given with its conserved first and last residue. A D gene is named only where the DNA matches it firmly. Not all rows give a size; the values are once, few, many and, for expanded clones, a class.

D	size	V	J	CDR3	DNA
-	-	TRBV11-2	TRBJ2-1	CASGLISGVPRGNEQFF	TGTGCCAGCGGACTTATCTCAGGGGTCCCTCGGGGCAATGAGCAGTTCTTC
-	-	TRBV28	TRBJ2-6	CASSRRGLPGANVLTF	TGTGCCAGCAGCCGACGAGGGCTCCCCGGGGCCAACGTCCTGACTTTC
TRBD2	-	TRBV19	TRBJ2-7	CASSIGLALAYEQYF	TGTGCCAGTAGTATCGGACTAGCCTTAGCCTACGAGCAGTACTTC
-	-	TRBV10-3	TRBJ2-7	CAIKGDLSYEQYF	TGTGCCATCAAGGGGGACCTCTCCTACGAGCAGTACTTC
TRBD1	-	TRBV5-1	TRBJ1-2	CASSYDRGEVYGYTF	TGCGCCAGCAGCTACGACAGGGGAGAGGTCTATGGCTACACCTTC
TRBD2	-	TRBV7-3	TRBJ2-6	CASSLTRAGAGANVLTF	TGTGCCAGCAGCTTAACCCGGGCGGGGGCTGGGGCCAACGTCCTGACTTTC
TRBD1	-	TRBV11-2	TRBJ1-3	CASSARQGNTGNTIYF	TGTGCCAGCAGCGCCCGACAGGGGAACACTGGAAACACCATATATTTT
-	-	TRBV11-1	TRBJ1-2	CASSRRQEDGYTF	TGTGCCAGCAGCCGACGACAGGAAGATGGCTACACCTTC
TRBD1	once	TRBV14	TRBJ2-7	CASSRLTGGTYEQYF	TGTGCCAGCAGCCGACTGACAGGGGGGACCTACGAGCAGTACTTC
TRBD1	-	TRBV6-6	TRBJ1-2	CASTLSTGVYGYTF	TGTGCCAGCACCCTCTCTACAGGGGTGTATGGCTACACCTTC
TRBD2	-	TRBV7-9	TRBJ2-1	CASSLFLAGVPDEQFF	TGTGCCAGCAGCTTATTTCTAGCGGGAGTTCCGGATGAGCAGTTCTTC
-	-	TRBV10-3	TRBJ2-3	CAISVGPLSVVYF	TGTGCCATCAGTGTCGGCCCACTATCAGTAGTCTATTTT
-	-	TRBV2	TRBJ2-7	CASSDRTGSREQYF	TGTGCCAGCAGTGATAGAACAGGGAGTCGCGAGCAGTACTTC
-	-	TRBV5-6	TRBJ2-3	CASSLPVVGSADTQYF	TGTGCCAGCAGCTTGCCGGTGGTGGGGAGCGCAGATACGCAGTATTTT
-	few	TRBV11-2	TRBJ2-2	CASSFPGLLRAGELFF	TGTGCCAGCAGCTTTCCGGGACTCCTAAGGGCCGGGGAGCTGTTTTTT
TRBD2	-	TRBV5-1	TRBJ2-1	CASSELLAGDNEQFF	TGCGCCAGCAGCGAGTTACTAGCGGGAGACAATGAGCAGTTCTTC
-	-	TRBV5-6	TRBJ1-1	CASSPSLNTEAFF	TGTGCCAGCAGCCCGAGCCTGAACACTGAAGCTTTCTTT
-	-	TRBV19	TRBJ2-2	CASKWLAAGQVELFF	TGTGCCAGTAAATGGCTAGCCGCCGGCCAGGTGGAGCTGTTTTTT
TRBD1	-	TRBV6-5	TRBJ1-2	CASSYSRVSTGDGYTF	TGTGCCAGCAGTTACTCGAGGGTGTCGACAGGGGATGGCTACACCTTC
TRBD1	-	TRBV19	TRBJ2-7	CASSPTGGTGDRVYEQYF	TGTGCCAGTAGTCCTACAGGGGGGACAGGAGATCGGGTCTACGAGCAGTACTTC
-	-	TRBV30	TRBJ1-2	CAWDRSNYGYTF	TGTGCCTGGGACAGGTCTAACTATGGCTACACCTTC
-	-	TRBV15	TRBJ2-1	CATSRDPGWVEQFF	TGTGCCACCAGCAGAGATCCGGGATGGGTTGAGCAGTTCTTC
TRBD2	-	TRBV7-2	TRBJ2-1	CASSSGGQRVNEQFF	TGTGCCAGCAGCTCGGGGGGGCAAAGGGTCAATGAGCAGTTCTTC
TRBD1	-	TRBV25-1	TRBJ2-1	CASSDRDRYNEQFF	TGTGCCAGCAGTGATCGGGACAGATACAATGAGCAGTTCTTC
TRBD1	-	TRBV7-2	TRBJ2-3	CASSSRDRADTQYF	TGTGCCAGCAGCTCCAGGGACAGGGCAGATACGCAGTATTTT
TRBD2	-	TRBV28	TRBJ2-2	CASATRLAGVTGELFF	TGTGCCAGTGCAACTCGACTAGCGGGAGTCACCGGGGAGCTGTTTTTT
TRBD2	-	TRBV6-5	TRBJ2-7	CASRSQREGRYEQYF	TGTGCCAGCAGATCTCAGCGGGAGGGCCGCTACGAGCAGTACTTC
TRBD2	-	TRBV18	TRBJ2-7	CASSPNNAGVEQYF	TGTGCCAGCTCACCTAATAATGCGGGGGTAGAGCAGTACTTC
-	-	TRBV5-1	TRBJ2-7	CASSLVQGNYEQYF	TGCGCCAGCAGCTTGGTGCAGGGCAACTACGAGCAGTACTTC
TRBD1	once	TRBV2	TRBJ1-2	CASSERTGGIYGYTF	TGTGCCAGCAGTGAAAGGACAGGGGGAATCTATGGCTACACCTTC
-	-	TRBV27	TRBJ2-6	CASTTGRSGANVLTF	TGTGCCAGCACGACAGGACGGTCTGGGGCCAACGTCCTGACTTTC
-	-	TRBV5-4	TRBJ1-2	CASSPAQVNYGYTF	TGTGCCAGCAGCCCGGCCCAGGTTAACTATGGCTACACCTTC
TRBD1	-	TRBV5-4	TRBJ2-3	CASSSSQGGTDTQYF	TGTGCCAGCAGCTCCTCGCAGGGGGGCACAGATACGCAGTATTTT
-	once	TRBV4-3	TRBJ2-7	CASSQDYDGSVDEQYF	TGCGCCAGCAGCCAAGATTATGACGGGAGCGTTGACGAGCAGTACTTC
TRBD2	-	TRBV10-3	TRBJ2-1	CAIRGTSGGSYNEQFF	TGTGCCATCAGAGGGACTAGCGGGGGCTCCTACAATGAGCAGTTCTTC
-	-	TRBV6-5	TRBJ2-7	CASSYYSRAHEQYF	TGTGCCAGCAGTTACTATTCCAGGGCTCACGAGCAGTACTTC
-	-	TRBV21-1	TRBJ1-5	CASSPPSGTNSNQPQHF	TGTGCCAGCAGCCCTCCATCCGGGACAAATAGCAATCAGCCCCAGCATTTT
TRBD2	-	TRBV28	TRBJ2-7	CASLGLADTYEQYF	TGTGCCAGCCTAGGACTAGCGGATACCTACGAGCAGTACTTC
TRBD1	-	TRBV19	TRBJ2-7	CASSTWDRTYEQYF	TGTGCCAGTAGTACTTGGGACAGGACCTACGAGCAGTACTTC
-	-	TRBV9	TRBJ1-3	CASSVGVNLSGNTIYF	TGTGCCAGCAGCGTAGGAGTAAACCTCTCAGGAAACACCATATATTTT
-	-	TRBV5-4	TRBJ2-3	CASSHPTKTDTQYF	TGTGCCAGCAGCCACCCGACAAAAACAGATACGCAGTATTTT
-	once	TRBV6-6	TRBJ1-4	CASSYVGRSNEKLFF	TGTGCCAGCAGTTACGTGGGGCGATCTAATGAAAAACTGTTTTTT
-	-	TRBV5-4	TRBJ2-1	CASSLKDGRGDEQFF	TGTGCCAGCAGCCTAAAGGACGGGCGGGGCGATGAGCAGTTCTTC
-	-	TRBV6-5	TRBJ2-2	CASSLTGELFF	TGTGCCAGCAGTTTAACCGGGGAGCTGTTTTTT
-	-	TRBV9	TRBJ2-3	CASTVSGTQSTDTQYF	TGTGCCAGCACCGTCTCCGGGACACAGAGCACAGATACGCAGTATTTT
TRBD2	-	TRBV2	TRBJ2-3	CASTERGQSDTQYF	TGTGCCAGCACTGAGCGGGGGCAGTCAGATACGCAGTATTTT